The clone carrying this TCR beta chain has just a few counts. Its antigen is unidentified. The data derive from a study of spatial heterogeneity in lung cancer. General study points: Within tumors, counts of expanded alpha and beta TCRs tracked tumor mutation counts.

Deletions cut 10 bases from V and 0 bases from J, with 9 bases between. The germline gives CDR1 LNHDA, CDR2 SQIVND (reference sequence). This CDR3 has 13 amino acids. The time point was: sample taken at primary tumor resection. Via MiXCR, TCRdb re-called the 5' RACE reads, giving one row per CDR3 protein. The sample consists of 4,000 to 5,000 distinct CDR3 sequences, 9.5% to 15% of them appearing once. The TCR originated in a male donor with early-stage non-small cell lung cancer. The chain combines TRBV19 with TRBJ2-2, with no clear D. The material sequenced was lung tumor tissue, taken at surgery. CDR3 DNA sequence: TGTGCCACCGCAAACGCGAACACCGGGGAGCTGTTTTTT. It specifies CATANANTGELFF.